This passage covers 2 T cell receptor beta chains from one sample sequenced in a study of T cell responses to AZD1222 COVID-19 vaccine. Method: immunoSEQ multiplex PCR; TCRdb's copy keeps in-frame clones and lacks some. Of some 120,000 clones in the sample, roughly 85% were seen once. This specimen consisted of peripheral blood, obtained on day 0 of MenACWY control vaccination. Receptors were obtained from an adult in good health.

The V and J genes are TRBV27 and TRBJ2-1; 14 positions match TRBD2. The ends lost 6 bases at V and 10 bases at J; junction bases unmatched: 5. This CDR3 has 14 residues. Germline loops: CDR1 MNHEY, CDR2 SMNVEV (reference sequence). The CDR3 coding sequence is TGTGCCAGCAGGCGACTAGCGGGGGGGCAAGAGCAGTTCTTC. Translation gives CASRRLAGGQEQFF.

The chain employs TRBV6-5 and TRBJ1-4; D remains ambiguous. Germline loops: CDR1 MNHEY, CDR2 SVGAGI. The CDR3 contains 13 residues. Trimming cost V 2 bases and J 2 bases, with 3 bases left between them. CDR3 DNA sequence: TGTGCCAGCAGTTACAATACTAATGAAAAACTGTTTTTT. Translating gives CASSYNTNEKLFF.